This T cell receptor (beta chain) was identified in a study of human T cells and chemical hapten exposure. Study context: Throughout a study of 20 to 25 weeks, patients underwent weekly scalp administration of diphenylcyclopropenone doses.

TCRdb redid the calling of the RACE reads with MiXCR, one entry per CDR3 protein. The repertoire holds some 350,000 distinct CDR3 sequences, approximately 6.9% seen once, with 8.4% in the top ten. Time point given: patch test 1, 2 weeks after DPC sensitization. As for treatment: therapeutic diphenylcyclopropenone sensitization with weekly scalp DPC. Germline CDR1 is DFQATT and CDR2 is SNEGSKA (reference sequence). V lost 6 bases, J lost 1 base, and 10 bases lay in between. This CDR3 region has 13 residues. The source material was whole blood, sampled in connection with sensitization to the hapten diphenylcyclopropenone (DPC). This sequence was found in a woman aged 18-30 years with alopecia areata. Some clones in this sample may be carry-over from other donors' samples. V and J are TRBV20-1 and TRBJ1-5, with a possible D match to TRBD1 (5 bases). CDR3 sequence reads: CSANRDSNQPQHF. CDR3 coding DNA: TGCAGTGCAAACCGGGACAGCAATCAGCCCCAGCATTTT.